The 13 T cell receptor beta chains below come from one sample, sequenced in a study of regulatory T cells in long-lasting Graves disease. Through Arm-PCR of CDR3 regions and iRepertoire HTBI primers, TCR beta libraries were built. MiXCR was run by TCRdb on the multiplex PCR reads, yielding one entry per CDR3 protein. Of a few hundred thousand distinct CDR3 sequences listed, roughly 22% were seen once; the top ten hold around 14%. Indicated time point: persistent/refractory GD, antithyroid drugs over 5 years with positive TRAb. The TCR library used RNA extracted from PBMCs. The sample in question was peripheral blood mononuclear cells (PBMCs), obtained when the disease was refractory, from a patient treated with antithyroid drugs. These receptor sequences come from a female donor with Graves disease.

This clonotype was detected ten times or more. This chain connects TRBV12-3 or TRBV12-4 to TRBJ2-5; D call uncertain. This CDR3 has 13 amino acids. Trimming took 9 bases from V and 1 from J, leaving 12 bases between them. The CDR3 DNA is TGTGCCAGTAGTACTCGCCTCCAAGAGACCCAGTACTTC. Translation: CASSTRLQETQYF.

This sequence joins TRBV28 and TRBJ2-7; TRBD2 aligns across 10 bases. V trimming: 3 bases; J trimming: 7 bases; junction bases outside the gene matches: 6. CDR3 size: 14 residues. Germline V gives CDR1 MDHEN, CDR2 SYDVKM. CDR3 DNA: TGTGCCAGCAGTTTCCTAGCGGGGGATGGAGAGCAGTACTTC. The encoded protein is CASSFLAGDGEQYF.

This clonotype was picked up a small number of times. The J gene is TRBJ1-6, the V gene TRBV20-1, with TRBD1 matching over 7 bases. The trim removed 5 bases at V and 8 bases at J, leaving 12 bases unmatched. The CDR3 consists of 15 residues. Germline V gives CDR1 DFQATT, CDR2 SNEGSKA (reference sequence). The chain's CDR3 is CSAQHRVQGYSPLHF. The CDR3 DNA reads TGCAGTGCTCAACACAGGGTACAGGGGTATTCACCCCTCCACTTT.

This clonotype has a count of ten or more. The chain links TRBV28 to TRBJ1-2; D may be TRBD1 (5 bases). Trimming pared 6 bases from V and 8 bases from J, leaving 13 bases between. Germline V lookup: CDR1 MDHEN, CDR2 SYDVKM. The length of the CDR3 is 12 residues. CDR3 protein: CASSLVGEGYTF. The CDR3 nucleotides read TGTGCCAGCAGCTTAGTGGGGGAGGGCTACACCTTC.

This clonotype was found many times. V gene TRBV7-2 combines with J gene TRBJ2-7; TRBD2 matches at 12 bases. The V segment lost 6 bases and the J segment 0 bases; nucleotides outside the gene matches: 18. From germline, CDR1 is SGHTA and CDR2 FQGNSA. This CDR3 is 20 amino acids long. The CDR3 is CASRGVRPGLAGLVSYEQYF. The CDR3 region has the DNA TGTGCCAGCAGGGGGGTACGACCGGGACTAGCGGGCCTTGTCTCCTACGAGCAGTACTTC.

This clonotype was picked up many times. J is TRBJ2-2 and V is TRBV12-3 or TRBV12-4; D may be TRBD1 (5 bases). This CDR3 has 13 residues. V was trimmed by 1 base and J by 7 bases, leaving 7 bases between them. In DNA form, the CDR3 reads TGTGCCAGCAGTTTAGTGACAGACGGGGAGCTGTTTTTT. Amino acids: CASSLVTDGELFF.

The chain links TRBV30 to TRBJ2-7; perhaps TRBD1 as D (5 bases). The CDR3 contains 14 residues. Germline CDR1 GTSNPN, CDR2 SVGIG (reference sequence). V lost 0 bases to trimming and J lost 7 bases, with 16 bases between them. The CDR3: CAWSVLGASLEQYF. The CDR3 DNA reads TGTGCCTGGAGTGTGCTAGGGGCGTCTTTGGAGCAGTACTTC.

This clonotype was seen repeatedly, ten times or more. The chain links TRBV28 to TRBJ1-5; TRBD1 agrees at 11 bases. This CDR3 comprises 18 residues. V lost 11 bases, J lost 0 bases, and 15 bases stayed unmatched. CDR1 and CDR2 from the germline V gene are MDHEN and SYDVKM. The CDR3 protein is CAAKTRDRGFDSNQPQHF. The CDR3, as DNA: TGTGCCGCAAAGACCCGGGACAGGGGGTTTGATAGCAATCAGCCCCAGCATTTT.

In DNA, the CDR3 is TGTGCCAGTAGTCAATACAGGACAGCTTTAGGGCAGCCCCAGCATTTT. This encodes CASSQYRTALGQPQHF. The rearrangement links TRBV19 to TRBJ1-5; D may be TRBD1 (6 bases). Germline V CDR1 and CDR2: LNHDA, SQIVND (reference sequence). V lost 5 bases and J lost 7, with 21 bases in between. The CDR3 runs 16 residues.

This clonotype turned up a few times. The CDR3 DNA is TGTGCCAGCAGTCAACCGGGACAGAGAAATGAGCAGTTCTTC. It encodes CASSQPGQRNEQFF. The V and J genes are TRBV12-3 or TRBV12-4 and TRBJ2-1, with 7 bases lining up with TRBD1. The CDR3 runs 14 residues. V dropped 5 bases and J dropped 7; count of bases not matched to a gene: 8.

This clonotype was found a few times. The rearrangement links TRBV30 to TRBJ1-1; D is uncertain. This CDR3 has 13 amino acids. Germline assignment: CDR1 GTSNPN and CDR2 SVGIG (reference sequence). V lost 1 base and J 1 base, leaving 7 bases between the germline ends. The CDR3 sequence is CAWSGEANTEAFF. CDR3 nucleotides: TGTGCCTGGAGTGGAGAAGCGAACACTGAAGCTTTCTTT.

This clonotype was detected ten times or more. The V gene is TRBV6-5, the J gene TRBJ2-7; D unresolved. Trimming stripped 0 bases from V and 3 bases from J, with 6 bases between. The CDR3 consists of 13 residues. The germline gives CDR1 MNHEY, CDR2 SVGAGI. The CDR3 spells CASSYSIGYEQYF. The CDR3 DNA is TGTGCCAGCAGTTACTCGATTGGCTACGAGCAGTACTTC.

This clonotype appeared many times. CDR3 in DNA: TGTGCCAGCAGTTTGTTGGGGACGTACCAAGAGACCCAGTACTTC. This encodes CASSLLGTYQETQYF. The rearrangement uses TRBV28 and TRBJ2-5; D may be TRBD1 or TRBD2 (5 bases each). The V gene lost 3 bases and the J gene lost 0 bases, with 11 bases spanning the gap. The CDR3 runs 15 residues. Looked up from germline, CDR1 is MDHEN and CDR2 is SYDVKM. Combining the CDR3 with reference TRBV28 and TRBJ2-5 gives the whole variable domain DVKVTQSSRYLVKRTGEKVFLECVQDMDHENMFWYRQDPGLGLRLIYFSYDVKMKEKGDIPEGYSVSREKKERFSLILESASTNQTSMYLCASSLLGTYQETQYFGPGTRLLVL.